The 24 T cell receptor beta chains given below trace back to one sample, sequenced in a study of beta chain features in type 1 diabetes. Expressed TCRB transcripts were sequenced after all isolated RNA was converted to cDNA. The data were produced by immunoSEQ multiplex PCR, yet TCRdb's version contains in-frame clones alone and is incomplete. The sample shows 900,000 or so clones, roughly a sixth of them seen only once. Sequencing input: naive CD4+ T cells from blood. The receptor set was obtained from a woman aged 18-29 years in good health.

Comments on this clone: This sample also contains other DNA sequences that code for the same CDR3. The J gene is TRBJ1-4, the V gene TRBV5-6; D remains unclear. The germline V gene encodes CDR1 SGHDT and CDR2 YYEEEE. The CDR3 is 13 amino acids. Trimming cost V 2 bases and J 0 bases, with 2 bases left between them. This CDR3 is CASSFATNEKLFF. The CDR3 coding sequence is TGTGCCAGCAGCTTTGCAACTAATGAAAAACTGTTTTTT.

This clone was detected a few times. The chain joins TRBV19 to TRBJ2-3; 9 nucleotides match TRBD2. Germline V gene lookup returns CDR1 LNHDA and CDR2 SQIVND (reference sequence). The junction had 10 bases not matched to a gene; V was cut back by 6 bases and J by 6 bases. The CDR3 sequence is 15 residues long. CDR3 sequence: CASRKREARSDTQYF. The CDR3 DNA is TGTGCCAGTAGAAAGCGGGAGGCCAGAAGCGATACGCAGTATTTT.

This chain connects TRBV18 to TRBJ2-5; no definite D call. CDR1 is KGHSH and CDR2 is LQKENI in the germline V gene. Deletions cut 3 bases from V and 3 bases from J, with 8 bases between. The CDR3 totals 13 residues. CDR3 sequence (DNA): TGTGCCAGCTCACCCCAAAACGAAGAGACCCAGTACTTC. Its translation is CASSPQNEETQYF. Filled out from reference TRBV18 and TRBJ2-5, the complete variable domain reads NAGVMQNPRHLVRRRGQEARLRCSPMKGHSHVYWYRQLPEEGLKFMVYLQKENIIDESGMPKERFSAEFPKEGPSILRIQQVVRGDSAAYFCASSPQNEETQYFGPGTRLLVL.

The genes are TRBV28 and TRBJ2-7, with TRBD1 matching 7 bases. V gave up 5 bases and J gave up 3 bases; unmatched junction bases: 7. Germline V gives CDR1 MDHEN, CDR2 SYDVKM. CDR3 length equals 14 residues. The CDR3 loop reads CASSTDRRYYEQYF. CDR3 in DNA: TGTGCCAGCAGTACGGACAGGAGATACTACGAGCAGTACTTC.

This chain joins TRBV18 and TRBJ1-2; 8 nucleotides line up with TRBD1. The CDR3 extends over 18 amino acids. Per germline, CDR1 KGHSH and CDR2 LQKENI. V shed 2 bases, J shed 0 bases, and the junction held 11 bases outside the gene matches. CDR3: CASSPFTGTGEANYGYTF. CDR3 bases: TGTGCCAGCTCACCATTTACGGGGACAGGCGAAGCTAACTATGGCTACACCTTC.

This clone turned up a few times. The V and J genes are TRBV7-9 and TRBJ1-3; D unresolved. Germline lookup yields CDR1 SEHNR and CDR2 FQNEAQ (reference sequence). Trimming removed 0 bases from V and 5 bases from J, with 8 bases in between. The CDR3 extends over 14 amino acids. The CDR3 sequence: CASSLARSRNTIYF. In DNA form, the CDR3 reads TGTGCCAGCAGCTTAGCGCGCAGCCGAAACACCATATATTTT.

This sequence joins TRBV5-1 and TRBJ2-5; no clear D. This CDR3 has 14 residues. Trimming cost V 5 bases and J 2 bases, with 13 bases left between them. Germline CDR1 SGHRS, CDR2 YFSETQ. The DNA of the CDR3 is TGCGCCAGCAGAAGGGCTACCAGGCAAGAGACCCAGTACTTC. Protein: CASRRATRQETQYF.

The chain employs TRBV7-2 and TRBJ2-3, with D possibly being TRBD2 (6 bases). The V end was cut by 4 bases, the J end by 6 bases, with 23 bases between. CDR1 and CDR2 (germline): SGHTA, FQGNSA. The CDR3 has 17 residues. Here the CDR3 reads CASSSPWASALPDTQYF. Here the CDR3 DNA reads TGTGCCAGCAGCTCCCCCTGGGCTAGCGCCCTCCCGGATACGCAGTATTTT.

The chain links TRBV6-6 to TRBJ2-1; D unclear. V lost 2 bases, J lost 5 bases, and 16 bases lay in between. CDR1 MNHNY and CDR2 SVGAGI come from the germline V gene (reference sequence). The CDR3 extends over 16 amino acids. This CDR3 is CASSYRRQELNNEQFF. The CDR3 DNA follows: TGTGCCAGCAGTTACCGTCGGCAGGAGCTTAACAATGAGCAGTTCTTC.

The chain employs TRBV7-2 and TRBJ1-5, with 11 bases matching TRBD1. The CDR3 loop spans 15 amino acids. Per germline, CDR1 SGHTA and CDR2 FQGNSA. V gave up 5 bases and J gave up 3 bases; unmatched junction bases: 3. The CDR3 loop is CASSPGQGANQPQHF. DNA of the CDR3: TGTGCCAGCAGCCCAGGACAGGGGGCCAATCAGCCCCAGCATTTT.

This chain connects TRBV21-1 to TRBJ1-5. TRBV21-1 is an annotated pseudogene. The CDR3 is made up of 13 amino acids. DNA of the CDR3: TGTGCCAGCAGCAAGGACAGCAATCAGCCCCAGCATTTT. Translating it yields CASSKDSNQPQHF.

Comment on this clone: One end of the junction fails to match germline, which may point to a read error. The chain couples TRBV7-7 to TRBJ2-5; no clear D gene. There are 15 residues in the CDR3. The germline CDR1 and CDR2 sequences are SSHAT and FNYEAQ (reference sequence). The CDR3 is CASSFNLGHQETQYF. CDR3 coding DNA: TGTGCTAGCAGCTTCAATCTGGGCCACCAAGAGACCCAGTACTTC.

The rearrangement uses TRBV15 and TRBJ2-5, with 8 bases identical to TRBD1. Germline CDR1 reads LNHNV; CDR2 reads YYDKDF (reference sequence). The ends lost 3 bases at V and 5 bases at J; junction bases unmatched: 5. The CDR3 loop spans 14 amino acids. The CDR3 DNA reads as TGTGCCACCAGCAGTCGACAGGGGCTGGAGACCCAGTACTTC. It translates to CATSSRQGLETQYF.

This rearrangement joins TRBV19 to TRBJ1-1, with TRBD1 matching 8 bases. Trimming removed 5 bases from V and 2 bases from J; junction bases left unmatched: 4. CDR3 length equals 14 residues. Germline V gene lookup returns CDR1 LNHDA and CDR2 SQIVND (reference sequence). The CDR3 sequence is CASSWTGFNTEAFF. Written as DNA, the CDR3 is TGTGCCAGTAGTTGGACAGGGTTTAACACTGAAGCTTTCTTT.

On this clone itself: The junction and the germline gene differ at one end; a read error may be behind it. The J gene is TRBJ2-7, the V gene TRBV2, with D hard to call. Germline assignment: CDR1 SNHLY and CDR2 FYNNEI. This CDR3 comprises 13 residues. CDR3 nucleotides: TGTGCCAGCAGTGAAGATAGCCTCTACGCGCAGTACTTC. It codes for CASSEDSLYAQYF. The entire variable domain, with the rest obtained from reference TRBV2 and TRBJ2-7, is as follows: EPEVTQTPSHQVTQMGQEVILRCVPISNHLYFYWYRQILGQKVEFLVSFYNNEISEKSEIFDDQFSVERPDGSNFTLKIRSTKLEDSAMYFCASSEDSLYAQYFGPGTRLTVT.

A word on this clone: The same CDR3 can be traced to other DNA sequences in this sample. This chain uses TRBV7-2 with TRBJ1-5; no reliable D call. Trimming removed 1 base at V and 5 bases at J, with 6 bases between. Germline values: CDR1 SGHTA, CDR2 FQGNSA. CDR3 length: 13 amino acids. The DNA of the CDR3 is TGTGCCAGCAGCTTAGATCGGGATCAGCCCCAGCATTTT. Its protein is CASSLDRDQPQHF.

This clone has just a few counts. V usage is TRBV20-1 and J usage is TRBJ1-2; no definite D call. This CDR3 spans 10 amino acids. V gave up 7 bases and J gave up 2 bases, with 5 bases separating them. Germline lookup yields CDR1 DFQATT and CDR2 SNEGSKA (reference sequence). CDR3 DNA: TGCAGTGTACAAAACTATGGCTACACCTTC. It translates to CSVQNYGYTF.

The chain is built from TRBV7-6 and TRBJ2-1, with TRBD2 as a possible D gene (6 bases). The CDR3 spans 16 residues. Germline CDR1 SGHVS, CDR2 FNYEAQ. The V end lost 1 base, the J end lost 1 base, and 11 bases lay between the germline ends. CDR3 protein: CASSLVRGSSYNEQFF. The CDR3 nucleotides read TGTGCCAGCAGCTTAGTGCGGGGTTCGTCCTACAATGAGCAGTTCTTC.

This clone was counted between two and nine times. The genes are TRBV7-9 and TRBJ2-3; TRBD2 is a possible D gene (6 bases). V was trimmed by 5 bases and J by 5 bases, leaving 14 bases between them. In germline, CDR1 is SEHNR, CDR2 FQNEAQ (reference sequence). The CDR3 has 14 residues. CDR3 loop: CASSQRRAEDTQYF. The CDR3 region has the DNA TGTGCCAGCAGCCAGCGGAGGGCGGAAGATACGCAGTATTTT.

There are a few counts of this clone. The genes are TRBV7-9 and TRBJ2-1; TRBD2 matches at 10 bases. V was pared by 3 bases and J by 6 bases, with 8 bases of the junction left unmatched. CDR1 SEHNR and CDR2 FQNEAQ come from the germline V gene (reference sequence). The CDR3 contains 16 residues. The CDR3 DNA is TGTGCCAGCAGCTTCCTAGCGGGAGTGTCGAGCAATGAGCAGTTCTTC. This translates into CASSFLAGVSSNEQFF.

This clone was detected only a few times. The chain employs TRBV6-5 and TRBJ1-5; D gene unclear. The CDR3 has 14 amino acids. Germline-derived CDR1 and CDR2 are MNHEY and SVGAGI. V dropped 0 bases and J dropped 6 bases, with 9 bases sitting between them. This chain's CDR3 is CASSYSKRAQPQHF. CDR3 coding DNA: TGTGCCAGCAGTTACTCGAAGAGGGCTCAGCCCCAGCATTTT.

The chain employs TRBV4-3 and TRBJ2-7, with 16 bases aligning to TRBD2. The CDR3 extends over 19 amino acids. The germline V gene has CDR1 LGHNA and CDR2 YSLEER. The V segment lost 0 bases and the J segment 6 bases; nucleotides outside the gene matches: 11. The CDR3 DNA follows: TGCGCCAGCAGCCAAGAGAGGGGACTAGCGGGAGGGGGAGGTCGCGAGCAGTACTTC. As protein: CASSQERGLAGGGGREQYF.

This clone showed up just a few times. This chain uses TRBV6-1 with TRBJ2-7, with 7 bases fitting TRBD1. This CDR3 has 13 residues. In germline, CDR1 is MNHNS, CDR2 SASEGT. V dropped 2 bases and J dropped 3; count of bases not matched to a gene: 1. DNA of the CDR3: TGTGCCAGCAGTGAACAGGGGGTCTACGAGCAGTACTTC. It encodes CASSEQGVYEQYF.

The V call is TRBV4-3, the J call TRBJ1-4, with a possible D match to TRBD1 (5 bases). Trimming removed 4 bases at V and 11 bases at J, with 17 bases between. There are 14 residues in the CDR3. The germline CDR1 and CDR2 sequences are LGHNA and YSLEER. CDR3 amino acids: CASSLSDVREKLFF. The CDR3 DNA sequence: TGCGCCAGCAGCCTGTCGGATGTCAGGGAGAAACTGTTTTTT.